This TCR beta chain comes out of a study of T-cell memory formation after mild COVID-19. Study overall: TCR clusters showed largely donor specificity. Regarding the study as a whole: From day 15 to 85, contracting clones were balanced between CD4 and CD8, whereas later expanders leaned toward CD4+. Cross-reactive memory seemingly joined, as some responding clones were found in pre-infection memory.

In the case of this clonotype: Its specificity is unknown.

This CDR3 is built from 15 residues. Between the trimmed V and J ends, which lost 0 bases and 7 bases, there was a span of 13 bases. Per the germline V gene, CDR1 is KGHSH and CDR2 is LQKENI. From 5'RACE with constant-segment primers came TCR alpha and TCR beta cDNA libraries that carried sample barcodes and UMIs. TCRdb ran MiXCR on the 5' RACE reads and lists one entry per CDR3 protein. The sample has about 180,000 distinct CDR3 sequences; around 15% are singletons. Sequencing was carried out using PBMCs or a T cell subset sorted from them (not recorded which). This TCR came from an adult woman who had mild COVID-19 (a few samples of this study predate the infection). Cell type and time point are not known. The chain combines TRBV18 with TRBJ2-1, with a tentative D call TRBD1 (6 bases). The CDR3 nucleotides are TGTGCCAGCTCACCACCGGGACACCACGGGAATGAGCAGTTCTTC. Translation gives CASSPPGHHGNEQFF. The whole variable domain, filled in from reference TRBV18 and TRBJ2-1, reads NAGVMQNPRHLVRRRGQEARLRCSPMKGHSHVYWYRQLPEEGLKFMVYLQKENIIDESGMPKERFSAEFPKEGPSILRIQQVVRGDSAAYFCASSPPGHHGNEQFFGPGTRLTVL.